These 21 T cell receptor beta chains share one sample of origin, sequenced in a study of graft-versus-host responses after intestinal transplantation. The method was immunoSEQ multiplex PCR; TCRdb's version includes in-frame clones alone and lacks a portion of them. The sample yields tens of thousands of clones, 75% to 90% seen once. This sample comprised PBMCs, obtained 1,000 to 1,200 days after transplant. These receptor sequences come from a human patient who received an intestinal transplant, so some T cells may come from the graft donor.

The chain links TRBV25-1 to TRBJ2-2, with D unclear. Trimming cost V 8 bases and J 0 bases, with 10 bases left between them. Germline CDR1 MGHDK, CDR2 SYGVNS. CDR3 length equals 14 residues. CDR3 region: CASYSGSNTGELFF. The CDR3 DNA reads TGTGCCAGCTATTCGGGTTCGAACACCGGGGAGCTGTTTTTT.

The chain is built from TRBV19 and TRBJ2-3; possibly TRBD1 for D (5 bases). Germline-derived CDR1 and CDR2 are LNHDA and SQIVND (reference sequence). Trimming removed 3 bases at V and 2 bases at J, with 12 bases between. The CDR3 loop spans 15 amino acids. The DNA for the CDR3 is TGTGCCAGTAGTATGAGTACAGGCCTCACAGATACGCAGTATTTT. It codes for CASSMSTGLTDTQYF.

This chain links TRBV7-9 with TRBJ2-7; TRBD1 matches at 8 bases. This CDR3 has 16 amino acids. Trimming at V came to 1 base and at J to 2 bases, leaving 7 bases not matched to a gene. Germline values: CDR1 SEHNR, CDR2 FQNEAQ (reference sequence). CDR3 residues: CASSLGTGSRAYEQYF. CDR3 sequence (DNA): TGTGCCAGCAGCTTAGGGACAGGGAGTAGGGCCTACGAGCAGTACTTC.

The CDR3, as DNA: TGTGCCATCCGGGGTTTCACCGGGGAGCTGTTTTTT. Translating it yields CAIRGFTGELFF. V gene TRBV10-3 combines with J gene TRBJ2-2; a possible D gene is TRBD2 (5 bases). Trimming left V 8 bases short and J 4 bases short, with 8 bases between. CDR1 is ENHRY, CDR2 SYGVKD, per germline. The CDR3 has 12 amino acids.

V usage is TRBV5-1 and J usage is TRBJ1-2; D is perhaps TRBD1 (5 bases). The V gene lost 1 base and the J gene lost 7 bases, with 11 bases spanning the gap. The CDR3 has 13 residues. Germline V gene data show CDR1 as SGHRS and CDR2 as YFSETQ. In DNA form, the CDR3 reads TGCGCCAGCAGCTTGTCCCAGGGAAGTGGCTACACCTTC. Translated: CASSLSQGSGYTF.

The CDR3: CASSYSISQGRDGYTF. CDR3 DNA: TGTGCCAGCAGTTACTCGATATCGCAGGGGAGGGATGGCTACACCTTC. The V gene is TRBV6-6, the J gene TRBJ1-2; D is possibly TRBD1 (6 bases). V lost 0 bases and J 6 bases, leaving 17 bases between the germline ends. The length of the CDR3 is 16 residues. CDR1 and CDR2 (germline): MNHNY, SVGAGI (reference sequence).

V usage is TRBV5-1 and J usage is TRBJ2-3; 7 positions agree with TRBD1. CDR3 size: 17 residues. Trimming removed 2 bases from V and 6 bases from J; junction bases left unmatched: 15. In germline, CDR1 is SGHRS, CDR2 YFSETQ. CDR3 sequence (DNA): TGCGCCAGCAGCTTCCTCGGACAGGTTGGCAGTGTGGATACGCAGTATTTT. Translating it yields CASSFLGQVGSVDTQYF.

V gene TRBV10-3 combines with J gene TRBJ1-1; D gene unclear. The CDR3 runs to 13 residues. V was trimmed by 4 bases and J by 2 bases, leaving 8 bases between them. In germline, CDR1 is ENHRY, CDR2 SYGVKD. CDR3 in amino acids: CAISVGFNTEAFF. The CDR3 bases are TGTGCCATCAGTGTAGGGTTCAACACTGAAGCTTTCTTT.

The chain joins TRBV28 to TRBJ2-6; 9 bases are a match to TRBD1. V lost 6 bases, J lost 4 bases, and 10 bases stayed unmatched. Germline V gives CDR1 MDHEN, CDR2 SYDVKM. The CDR3 has 17 residues. The CDR3 region has the DNA TGTGCCAGCAGATCACAGGGGGCGACGTCGGGGGCCAACGTCCTGACTTTC. It translates to CASRSQGATSGANVLTF.

This chain uses TRBV18 with TRBJ2-7, with 11 bases aligning to TRBD2. The CDR3 totals 15 residues. The trim removed 4 bases at V and 7 bases at J, leaving 9 bases unmatched. Germline loops: CDR1 KGHSH, CDR2 LQKENI. As DNA, the CDR3 is TGTGCCAGCTCACAGGGACTAGCGGCCTCGGAGGAGCAGTACTTC. Translating gives CASSQGLAASEEQYF.

This clone was picked up a small number of times. V gene TRBV6-1 combines with J gene TRBJ2-4; D is unresolved. The CDR3 has 12 residues. Germline V gene lookup returns CDR1 MNHNS and CDR2 SASEGT. Trimming left V 10 bases short and J 0 bases short, with 7 bases between. The chain's CDR3 is CAISLAKNIQYF. The CDR3 DNA is TGTGCCATCTCCCTAGCCAAAAACATTCAGTACTTC.

The genes are TRBV7-2 and TRBJ1-1; weak D call: TRBD1 (5 bases). The germline V and J ends were trimmed by 3 bases and 1 base, with 9 bases remaining between them. Germline V gene sequence: CDR1 SGHTA, CDR2 FQGNSA. The CDR3 sequence is 14 residues long. CDR3 DNA sequence: TGTGCCAGCAGCTTTGGGGGATGGAACACTGAAGCTTTCTTT. This sequence encodes CASSFGGWNTEAFF.

The chain employs TRBV29-1 and TRBJ1-3; D remains ambiguous. CDR3 size: 12 residues. From germline, CDR1 is SQVTM and CDR2 ANQGSEA. V was clipped by 5 bases and J by 2 bases, with 7 bases between them. CDR3 coding DNA: TGCAGCGTTCAGGAGACTGGAAACACCATATATTTT. Translating it yields CSVQETGNTIYF. The full variable domain, in which reference TRBV29-1 and TRBJ1-3 provide the parts outside the CDR3, is SAVISQKPSRDICQRGTSLTIQCQVDSQVTMMFWYRQQPGQSLTLIATANQGSEATYESGFVIDKFPISRPNLTFSTLTVSNMSPEDSSIYLCSVQETGNTIYFGEGSWLTVV.

The rearrangement links TRBV6-1 to TRBJ2-1, with 10 positions matching TRBD1. The J segment lost 10 bases and the V segment lost 3 bases, leaving 9 bases of the junction unmatched. CDR3 length: 15 amino acids. CDR1 MNHNS and CDR2 SASEGT come from the germline V gene. CDR3 DNA: TGTGCCAGCAGTGACCGGGACAGGGGTGCCGGGGAGCAGTTCTTC. Encoded protein: CASSDRDRGAGEQFF.

The gene calls are TRBV25-1 and TRBJ2-5, with a tentative D call TRBD2 (5 bases). CDR1 is MGHDK, CDR2 SYGVNS, per germline. The CDR3 contains 14 residues. Trimming pared 1 base from V and 5 bases from J, leaving 11 bases between. CDR3 residues: CASSEWERGETQYF. The DNA of the CDR3 is TGTGCCAGCAGTGAATGGGAGCGAGGGGAGACCCAGTACTTC.

The CDR3 region has the DNA TGTGCCAGCAGCTTAGATCGAAGCGGGAGGGCCGGTTGGTACGAGCAGTACTTC. Translation gives CASSLDRSGRAGWYEQYF. J is TRBJ2-7 and V is TRBV11-2; 10 bases map to TRBD2. Trimming took 0 bases from V and 4 from J; bases not matched to a gene: 12. CDR3 size: 18 residues. Germline CDR1 SGHAT, CDR2 FQNNGV.

This clone appeared once. The chain uses TRBV9 and TRBJ1-4; 9 nucleotides agree with TRBD1. The germline V gene has CDR1 SGDLS and CDR2 YYNGEE. CDR3 size: 15 residues. V lost 3 bases and J lost 7; bases outside the gene matches: 7. CDR3 coding DNA: TGTGCCAGCAGCGCCTACAGGGGGCAATCTGAAAAACTGTTTTTT. Translating gives CASSAYRGQSEKLFF.

The chain combines TRBV28 with TRBJ1-5; D remains ambiguous. Germline lookup yields CDR1 MDHEN and CDR2 SYDVKM. This CDR3 comprises 17 residues. Deletions cut 3 bases from V and 0 bases from J, with 15 bases between. CDR3 bases: TGTGCCAGCAGTTTGACCACATGGGGAAATAGCAATCAGCCCCAGCATTTT. This sequence encodes CASSLTTWGNSNQPQHF. Full variable domain (rest looked up from reference TRBV28 and TRBJ1-5): DVKVTQSSRYLVKRTGEKVFLECVQDMDHENMFWYRQDPGLGLRLIYFSYDVKMKEKGDIPEGYSVSREKKERFSLILESASTNQTSMYLCASSLTTWGNSNQPQHFGDGTRLSIL.

The chain recombines TRBV28 with TRBJ1-5; 8 positions agree with TRBD1. V was clipped by 2 bases and J by 7 bases; unmatched bases: 4. This CDR3 is built from 14 residues. Germline V gene sequence: CDR1 MDHEN, CDR2 SYDVKM. CDR3 sequence: CASSLQGAKQPQHF. The CDR3 nucleotides are TGTGCCAGCAGTTTACAGGGGGCCAAACAGCCCCAGCATTTT.

This clone appeared once. J is TRBJ2-1 and V is TRBV27, with a possible D match to TRBD1 (5 bases). Deletions cut 0 bases from V and 5 bases from J, with 14 bases between. Per the germline V gene, CDR1 is MNHEY and CDR2 is SMNVEV (reference sequence). CDR3 length: 16 amino acids. The CDR3 sequence is CASSLSMLDRDNEQFF. DNA of the CDR3: TGTGCCAGCAGTTTATCGATGTTAGACAGAGACAATGAGCAGTTCTTC.

This clone was observed once. The chain is built from TRBV5-1 and TRBJ1-4; unclear D gene. The V end lost 4 bases, the J end lost 6 bases, and 7 bases lay between the germline ends. The CDR3 sequence is 12 residues long. The V gene's germline CDR1 is SGHRS and CDR2 YFSETQ. CDR3 loop: CASSLEDEKLFF. The CDR3 coding sequence is TGCGCCAGCAGCCTCGAAGATGAAAAACTGTTTTTT.